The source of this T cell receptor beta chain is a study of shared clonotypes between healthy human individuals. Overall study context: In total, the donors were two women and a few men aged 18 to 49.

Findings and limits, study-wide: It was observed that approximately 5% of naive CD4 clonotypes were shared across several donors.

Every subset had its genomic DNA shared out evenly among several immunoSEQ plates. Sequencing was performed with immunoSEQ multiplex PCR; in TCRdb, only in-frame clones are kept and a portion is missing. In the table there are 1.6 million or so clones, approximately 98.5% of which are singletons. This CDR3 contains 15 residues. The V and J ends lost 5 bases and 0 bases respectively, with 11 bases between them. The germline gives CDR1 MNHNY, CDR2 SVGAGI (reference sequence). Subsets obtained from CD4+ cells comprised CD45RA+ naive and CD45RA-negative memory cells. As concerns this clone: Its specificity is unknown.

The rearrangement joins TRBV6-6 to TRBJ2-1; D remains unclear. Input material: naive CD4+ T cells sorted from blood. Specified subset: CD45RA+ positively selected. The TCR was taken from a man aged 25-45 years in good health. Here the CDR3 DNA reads TGTGCCAGCAGTCCGACATCAAGCTCCTACAATGAGCAGTTCTTC. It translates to CASSPTSSSYNEQFF.